Described below is a single TCR beta chain sequence and its context. This entry belongs to a study of neoadjuvant nivolumab and ipilimumab in lung cancer. Clones were sequenced by immunoSEQ multiplex PCR, and TCRdb holds only the in-frame ones, with some missing. The repertoire includes roughly 30,000 clones, 75% to 90% of them detected once, and less than 7% sits in the top ten. CDR1 and CDR2 (germline): SGHVS, FQNEAQ. The CDR3 consists of 15 residues. V was trimmed by 1 base and J by 0 bases, leaving 9 bases between them. The sample was peripheral blood, taken before neoadjuvant nivolumab, alone or with ipilimumab. V usage is TRBV7-8 and J usage is TRBJ1-2; D remains unclear. The TCR was taken from an adult with non-small cell lung cancer. In DNA form, the CDR3 reads TGTGCCAGCAGCTTAGGGATCCTTGCTAACTATGGCTACACCTTC. As protein: CASSLGILANYGYTF.